This T cell receptor beta chain was found in a study of T cell responses to AZD1222 COVID-19 vaccine. Points from the study as a whole: Just 5 to 7 AZD1222 recipients were seropositive at baseline. Donors were chiefly white British, with a greater number of females, and clonal diversity was perhaps underestimated.

The table came from immunoSEQ multiplex PCR; TCRdb's copy has only in-frame clones and leaves some out. The sample gives roughly 120,000 clones, 75% to 90% of which show up once; roughly 7% is in the top ten. CDR1 and CDR2 from the germline V gene are SGHRS and YFSETQ. The CDR3 runs to 15 residues. V was pared by 0 bases and J by 2 bases, with 10 bases between. For this clone: What it binds is not known.

The origin of this receptor is an adult who received the AZD1222 COVID-19 vaccine. This sequence joins TRBV5-1 and TRBJ2-3, with TRBD1 as a possible D gene (5 bases). Material: peripheral blood, obtained 28 days after the second AZD1222 dose. This CDR3 reads CASSLDQGVTDTQYF. CDR3 sequence (DNA): TGCGCCAGCAGCTTGGATCAGGGTGTCACAGATACGCAGTATTTT.